A single sample is the source of the 22 T cell receptor beta chains below, sequenced in a study of blood T cell repertoires in COVID-19. Assay used: immunoSEQ multiplex PCR; TCRdb lists only in-frame clones, some missing. The sample records roughly 65,000 clones, 75% to 90% being singletons. Sequencing was carried out using peripheral blood. The receptors derive from an elderly woman with active or convalescent COVID-19.

J is TRBJ2-7 and V is TRBV28, with D maybe TRBD2 (6 bases). Looked up from germline, CDR1 is MDHEN and CDR2 is SYDVKM. V lost 7 bases to trimming and J lost 0 bases, with 13 bases between them. The length of the CDR3 is 14 residues. The CDR3 DNA is TGTGCCAGCAATGGGGGGAGTAACTCCTACGAGCAGTACTTC. As protein: CASNGGSNSYEQYF.

The rearrangement uses TRBV30 and TRBJ2-2, with TRBD2 matching over 10 bases. CDR3 length equals 17 residues. V trimming: 0 bases; J trimming: 0 bases; junction bases outside the gene matches: 4. The germline V gene encodes CDR1 GTSNPN and CDR2 SVGIG (reference sequence). CDR3 in amino acids: CAWSVWLAGANTGELFF. The CDR3 DNA sequence: TGTGCCTGGAGTGTTTGGCTAGCGGGGGCGAACACCGGGGAGCTGTTTTTT.

This clone came up a few times. The chain carries TRBV7-2 and TRBJ1-2; TRBD1 aligns across 10 bases. Germline loops: CDR1 SGHTA, CDR2 FQGNSA. The J segment lost 4 bases and the V segment lost 0 bases, leaving 17 bases of the junction unmatched. The CDR3 is 20 residues long. CDR3 DNA: TGTGCCAGCAGCTTAGCGGGACCCCCGGGACAGGGGTCTGGGGGCTATGGCTACACCTTC. Amino acids: CASSLAGPPGQGSGGYGYTF.

This sequence joins TRBV5-1 and TRBJ2-3, with D perhaps matching TRBD2 (6 bases). CDR3 size: 15 residues. Germline CDR1 is SGHRS and CDR2 is YFSETQ. V was clipped by 4 bases and J by 2 bases, with 14 bases between them. The CDR3 coding sequence is TGCGCCAGCAGCCCCGGGAGTCTCCCCACAGATACGCAGTATTTT. Protein sequence: CASSPGSLPTDTQYF.

V and J are TRBV19 and TRBJ1-4, with D maybe TRBD1 (6 bases). This CDR3 has 18 residues. Trimming stripped 7 bases from V and 1 base from J, with 22 bases between. CDR1 is LNHDA, CDR2 SQIVND, per germline (reference sequence). The CDR3 DNA follows: TGTGCCAGTACGTCCAGGCAGGGGCTACTAGGAACTAATGAAAAACTGTTTTTT. It specifies CASTSRQGLLGTNEKLFF.

This chain connects TRBV3-1 (or the pseudogene TRBV3-2) to TRBJ2-5; D is possibly TRBD2 (5 bases). Germline loops: CDR1 LGHDT, CDR2 YNNKEL (reference sequence). Trimming cost V 4 bases and J 0 bases, with 15 bases left between them. This CDR3 has 16 residues. CDR3 region: CASSRGLPGNQETQYF. The DNA of the CDR3 is TGTGCCAGCAGCCGTGGACTTCCGGGAAACCAAGAGACCCAGTACTTC.

The CDR3 here is CASSQDEVQPQHF. Written as DNA, the CDR3 is TGTGCCAGCAGCCAAGATGAGGTTCAGCCCCAGCATTTT. The rearrangement uses TRBV3-1 (or the pseudogene TRBV3-2) and TRBJ1-5; no definite D call. The germline gives CDR1 LGHDT, CDR2 YNNKEL (reference sequence). The CDR3 sequence is 13 residues long. The V gene lost 0 bases and the J gene lost 6 bases, with 6 bases spanning the gap.

The J gene is TRBJ2-3, the V gene TRBV18; D remains ambiguous. There are 13 residues in the CDR3. CDR1 is KGHSH and CDR2 is LQKENI in the germline V gene. The V gene lost 3 bases and the J gene lost 4 bases, with 8 bases spanning the gap. The CDR3 sequence: CASSPPSADTQYF. CDR3 in DNA: TGTGCCAGCTCACCGCCGTCAGCAGATACGCAGTATTTT. Full variable domain (rest looked up from reference TRBV18 and TRBJ2-3): NAGVMQNPRHLVRRRGQEARLRCSPMKGHSHVYWYRQLPEEGLKFMVYLQKENIIDESGMPKERFSAEFPKEGPSILRIQQVVRGDSAAYFCASSPPSADTQYFGPGTRLTVL.

The chain employs TRBV28 and TRBJ2-2, with D hard to call. The CDR3 extends over 18 amino acids. CDR1 MDHEN and CDR2 SYDVKM come from the germline V gene. Trimming removed 3 bases at V and 2 bases at J, with 19 bases between. The CDR3 loop is CASSFLSYSFFNTGELFF. In DNA form, the CDR3 reads TGTGCCAGCAGTTTTTTATCGTACAGTTTCTTTAACACCGGGGAGCTGTTTTTT.

The gene calls are TRBV4-1 and TRBJ1-6; D might be TRBD1 (5 bases). The CDR3 loop spans 17 amino acids. V dropped 5 bases and J dropped 10 bases, with 24 bases sitting between them. The V gene's germline CDR1 is MGHRA and CDR2 YSYEKL. The CDR3 bases are TGCGCCAGCAGCTCGTTCTTTCAACAGGACCCATGGTCACCCCTCCACTTT. This sequence encodes CASSSFFQQDPWSPLHF.

J is TRBJ2-5 and V is TRBV11-2, with D hard to call. The germline gives CDR1 SGHAT, CDR2 FQNNGV. V lost 5 bases and J 6 bases, leaving 19 bases between the germline ends. There are 15 residues in the CDR3. The CDR3 DNA follows: TGTGCCAGCAGCCCCGACCGGTGGAGTGGAAAGACCCAGTACTTC. Amino acids: CASSPDRWSGKTQYF.

The rearrangement joins TRBV10-3 to TRBJ1-5; TRBD1 might be the D (6 bases). This CDR3 region has 14 residues. Trimming cost V 7 bases and J 7 bases, with 17 bases left between them. Germline values: CDR1 ENHRY, CDR2 SYGVKD. CDR3 sequence (DNA): TGTGCCATCACCCAAGGGGGAGAGGGCCAGCCCCAGCATTTT. This encodes CAITQGGEGQPQHF.

This clone was detected only once. This chain connects TRBV2 to TRBJ1-5; D may be TRBD1 (5 bases). Trimming shortened V by 6 bases and J by 3 bases, and 12 bases separated the two germline ends. Germline-derived CDR1 and CDR2 are SNHLY and FYNNEI. The CDR3 has 14 amino acids. The CDR3: CASRGGLNNQPQHF. The CDR3 DNA reads as TGTGCCAGCAGGGGGGGACTGAACAATCAGCCCCAGCATTTT.

The V gene is TRBV27, the J gene TRBJ1-5; 8 bases map to TRBD1. The germline gives CDR1 MNHEY, CDR2 SMNVEV (reference sequence). The CDR3 sequence is 15 residues long. Trimming removed 7 bases from V and 7 bases from J; junction bases left unmatched: 12. The DNA of the CDR3 is TGTGCCAGCAAAGGGTCGGACAGGGTCGGCCAGCCCCAGCATTTT. Amino acids: CASKGSDRVGQPQHF.

V usage is TRBV10-3 and J usage is TRBJ2-1; 10 nucleotides agree with TRBD2. This CDR3 is 15 amino acids long. V gave up 6 bases and J gave up 2 bases; unmatched junction bases: 4. Germline loops: CDR1 ENHRY, CDR2 SYGVKD. The CDR3 region is CAIRESGGAYNEQFF. CDR3 sequence (DNA): TGTGCCATCAGGGAAAGCGGGGGGGCCTACAATGAGCAGTTCTTC.

This chain joins TRBV3-1 (or the pseudogene TRBV3-2) and TRBJ2-1; possibly TRBD1 for D (5 bases). V was shortened by 1 base and J by 8 bases, with 12 bases between the two germline ends. Germline loops: CDR1 LGHDT, CDR2 YNNKEL (reference sequence). This CDR3 has 14 residues. CDR3 in amino acids: CASSQAPGQDEQFF. For the CDR3, the DNA is TGTGCCAGCAGCCAAGCCCCAGGACAAGATGAGCAGTTCTTC.

V is TRBV6-5 and J is TRBJ1-2, with 8 bases that match TRBD1. Losses at the gene ends were 7 bases for V and 0 bases for J; bases not matched to a gene: 4. This CDR3 comprises 14 residues. Per the germline V gene, CDR1 is MNHEY and CDR2 is SVGAGI. The DNA of the CDR3 is TGTGCCAGCAACAACAGGGGGGCTAACTATGGCTACACCTTC. This translates into CASNNRGANYGYTF.

The chain is built from TRBV25-1 and TRBJ1-6, with 8 bases identical to TRBD1. The CDR3 is 14 residues long. Trimming cost V 6 bases and J 8 bases; bases outside gene matches: 6. The V gene's germline CDR1 is MGHDK and CDR2 SYGVNS. The CDR3 nucleotides read TGTGCCAGCAGCCTGACAGGGGCATATTCACCCCTCCACTTT. Encoded protein: CASSLTGAYSPLHF.

The CDR3, as DNA: TGTGCCAGCAGCTTGGGGTCAGGGGGCTACACTGAAGCTTTCTTT. Translated: CASSLGSGGYTEAFF. This chain connects TRBV5-6 to TRBJ1-1, with 8 bases lining up with TRBD1. The CDR3 is 15 residues long. The germline V gene encodes CDR1 SGHDT and CDR2 YYEEEE. The V gene end was trimmed by 0 bases and the J gene end by 3 bases; junction bases not matched to a gene: 4. Full variable domain (outside the CDR3, taken from reference TRBV5-6 and TRBJ1-1): DAGVTQSPTHLIKTRGQQVTLRCSPKSGHDTVSWYQQALGQGPQFIFQYYEEEERQRGNFPDRFSGHQFPNYSSELNVNALLLGDSALYLCASSLGSGGYTEAFFGQGTRLTVV.

The chain has TRBV7-2 and TRBJ1-2, with D maybe TRBD1 (6 bases). The ends were cut back, 5 bases at V and 8 bases at J, with 15 bases in the middle. CDR1 is SGHTA and CDR2 is FQGNSA in the germline V gene. The CDR3 covers 13 residues. The CDR3 DNA sequence: TGTGCCAGCAGCCCAGAGAATGGACAGGGCTACACCTTC. It translates to CASSPENGQGYTF.

This chain links TRBV7-2 with TRBJ2-1; a possible D gene is TRBD2 (6 bases). Deletions cut 5 bases from V and 10 bases from J, with 12 bases between. CDR3 length: 12 residues. CDR1 SGHTA and CDR2 FQGNSA come from the germline V gene. For the CDR3, the DNA is TGTGCCAGCAGCACCAACGGAGGGGAGCAGTTCTTC. Its protein product is CASSTNGGEQFF.

This chain joins TRBV4-3 and TRBJ1-2; no reliable D call. The V and J ends lost 3 bases and 5 bases respectively, with 16 bases between them. The CDR3 sequence is 15 residues long. The germline gives CDR1 LGHNA, CDR2 YSLEER. In nucleotides, the CDR3 is TGCGCCAGCAGCCAGGCCCGAGAAATGACATATGGCTACACCTTC. This gives the protein CASSQAREMTYGYTF.